The T cell receptor beta chain described here comes from a study of blood T cells in healthy people across ages (dated by TCRdb to the mid-2010s). In terms of the full investigation: In model experiments, template switching captured roughly one uniquely barcoded TCR beta cDNA molecule for every two T cells. To avoid experimental bias, donors of different ages were distributed randomly across sequencing lanes. The donors were divided into four age groups: young (average approximately 15 years), middle-aged (about 41), aged (approximately 62) and long-lived (about 90). Using the same blood draw, the study looked at two additional independent replicas of 1 million unique cDNA reads for two donors, one aged 18 to 30 and the other aged 80 or older. Age-related changes in TCR beta repertoire diversity were measured in the study by deep sequencing normalized with unique cDNA molecular identifiers. The paper as a whole reports these results and caveats: Compared with the aged group, the long-lived group had more naive CD4+ T cells, fewer expanded clones and increased TCR diversity, a pattern suggesting age selection. The percentage of naive T cells measured by flow cytometry correlated strongly with observed TCR beta diversity. The CMV infection status of donors was not known, potentially confounding age-related changes in expanded clonotypes. As age increased, observed TCR beta diversity per million T cells dropped in a roughly linear way, and a significant reduction was already evident by age about 40. Because profiling used bulk unsorted PBMCs, naive and antigen-experienced compartments could not be compared conclusively. Estimates of total diversity from one million sequenced T cells were regarded as lower bounds and underestimates.

V and J are trimmed by 2 bases and 7 bases, and the gene matches miss 1 base of the junction. CDR1 and CDR2, per the germline V gene, are SQVTM and ANQGSEA. Spanning cysteine to phenylalanine, the CDR3 consists of 12 amino acids. Only CDR3 DNA remains: 36 bases, in frame from the first base. Libraries came from 5' RACE. The instrument was an Illumina HiSeq 2500. A second PCR of about 6 to 12 cycles was run with a J-beta primer mix and a sample-barcoded 5' primer. A template-switch 5' adaptor carrying 12 random nucleotides introduced a unique molecular identifier onto each TCR beta cDNA molecule. Each sample yielded at least 3 million CDR3-containing paired-end reads. First-strand cDNA synthesis was performed from all RNA using the Mint cDNA synthesis kit, with priming by a TRBC-specific oligonucleotide. Following uracil-DNA glycosylase treatment, all cDNA underwent a first 18-cycle PCR with the universal primers M1SS and BC2_uni_R. Under the source paper's analysis protocol: Normalization of each sample was performed by random selection of 1 million high-quality reads, each carrying a distinct molecular identifier. Reads with shared molecular identifiers were discarded instead of being binned into consensus sequences. MiTCR, with a Q25 quality threshold and the strictest error-elimination algorithm, was used for CDR3 identification, clonotype clustering and error correction. A nonparametric unseen species model with Euler transformation was used to estimate a lower bound on total TCR beta diversity. TCRdb reprocessing: public reads trimmed at Q25 with fastp, clones called with MiXCR, in-frame beta chains kept. Rows matching on CDR3 protein sequence are summarized as one entry with the most common DNA and genes. The V and J calls come from TCRdb's annotation, not from the publication. The sample table lists over 1,200,000 distinct CDR3 sequences, approximately 59% of them with a count of one. The top ten constitute 5.5% to 8% of the sample.

The donors were some 36 Caucasian individuals from Russia, aged about 6 to 95 years, who were systemically healthy. Each donor gave approximately 9.4 milliliters of peripheral blood, drawn into EDTA-treated Vacutainer tubes. Ficoll-Paque density-gradient centrifugation was used to isolate PBMCs, with at least 7 million per sample. Trizol reagent was used to extract total RNA from the PBMCs, yielding at least 6 micrograms per sample. For every donor, flow cytometry on a PBMC aliquot measured the percentage of naive CD45RAhigh/CD27high T cells. This clonotype appeared once. The antigen it recognizes is unknown. Base qualities are not provided; no much larger clone lies one nucleotide away.

The rearranged segments are TRBV29-1 and TRBJ1-4, with TRBD1 matching 7 junction bases. The TCR comes from a man aged 18 to 30 in good health. Sequencing input: blood. The CDR3: CSVETGAEKLFF. The bases are TGCAGCGTTGAAACAGGGGCTGAAAAACTGTTTTTT.